This paragraph covers one T cell receptor (beta chain) sequence. The length of the CDR3 is 14 residues. Germline CDR1 SGDLS, CDR2 YYNGEE. V gave up 4 bases and J gave up 2 bases; unmatched junction bases: 6. The data were obtained in a study of blood T cell repertoires in COVID-19. As for the study in general: Samples of COVID-19 (acute and convalescent) were obtained from the United States, Italy and Spain. PBMCs, B-cell-depleted T cells, or T cells provided the cDNA or gDNA that made up the material.

The data were produced by immunoSEQ multiplex PCR, yet TCRdb's version contains in-frame clones alone and is incomplete. The data contain 170,000 or so clones, roughly 84% of them singletons. The sequence was obtained from a woman aged 50 to 60 who had recovered from COVID-19. The sample consisted of PBMCs or T cells enriched from blood (not recorded which). The rearrangement joins TRBV9 to TRBJ2-7; 7 positions match TRBD1. The CDR3 here is CASSPWDSPYEQYF. The DNA for the CDR3 is TGTGCCAGCAGCCCCTGGGACAGTCCCTACGAGCAGTACTTC.